Listed here are 15 T cell receptor beta chains from one sample, sequenced in a study of blood T cell repertoires in COVID-19. Method: immunoSEQ multiplex PCR; TCRdb's copy keeps in-frame clones and lacks some. In the table there are fewer than 300,000 clones, more than 85% of which are singletons. The specimen sequenced was peripheral blood. The receptors come from a young woman with COVID-19, enrolled during active disease.

The chain combines TRBV6-5 with TRBJ2-1; 12 bases are a match to TRBD2. The CDR3 runs 15 residues. Germline CDR1 MNHEY, CDR2 SVGAGI. The V segment lost 5 bases and the J segment 3 bases; nucleotides outside the gene matches: 2. In nucleotides, the CDR3 is TGTGCCAGCAGTCGGACTAGCGGGAACTACAATGAGCAGTTCTTC. As protein: CASSRTSGNYNEQFF.

This chain connects TRBV28 to TRBJ1-4, with a tentative D call TRBD1 (6 bases). The CDR3 has 18 amino acids. The V gene lost 5 bases and the J gene lost 0 bases, with 19 bases spanning the gap. The V gene's germline CDR1 is MDHEN and CDR2 SYDVKM. The DNA for the CDR3 is TGTGCCAGCAGTCCCCTGGCTGGGGGGGGGCCAACTAATGAAAAACTGTTTTTT. Its translation: CASSPLAGGGPTNEKLFF.

This CDR3 is CASSRTANTEAFF. The CDR3 DNA is TGTGCCAGCAGTCGGACAGCGAACACTGAAGCTTTCTTT. The chain joins TRBV2 to TRBJ1-1, with D possibly TRBD1 on 6 matching bases. Trimming cost V 5 bases and J 1 base, with 8 bases left between them. This CDR3 contains 13 residues. In germline, CDR1 is SNHLY, CDR2 FYNNEI. Full variable domain (rest looked up from reference TRBV2 and TRBJ1-1): EPEVTQTPSHQVTQMGQEVILRCVPISNHLYFYWYRQILGQKVEFLVSFYNNEISEKSEIFDDQFSVERPDGSNFTLKIRSTKLEDSAMYFCASSRTANTEAFFGQGTRLTVV.

The chain joins TRBV6-2 or TRBV6-3 to TRBJ2-1; 7 bases align to TRBD2. This CDR3 comprises 15 residues. J gave up 4 bases and V 0 bases, and 3 bases lay outside the gene matches. Germline CDR1 and CDR2: MNHEY and SVGEGT. The CDR3 region has the DNA TGTGCCAGCAGTTACTCGGGGCGGGGGTACAATGAGCAGTTCTTC. Translated, it gives CASSYSGRGYNEQFF.

The CDR3 DNA reads TGCGCCAGCAGCCCGCCGGGACTAGCGGGAGGATCCTCCTACAATGAGCAGTTCTTC. Its protein is CASSPPGLAGGSSYNEQFF. V usage is TRBV5-1 and J usage is TRBJ2-1; 15 nucleotides align to TRBD2. V lost 4 bases and J lost 0; bases outside the gene matches: 8. This CDR3 is 19 amino acids long. CDR1 and CDR2 (germline): SGHRS, YFSETQ.

The genes are TRBV28 and TRBJ1-6; 9 nucleotides line up with TRBD1. The V gene end was trimmed by 6 bases and the J gene end by 7 bases; junction bases not matched to a gene: 7. Germline-derived CDR1 and CDR2 are MDHEN and SYDVKM. This CDR3 contains 15 residues. The DNA for the CDR3 is TGTGCCAGCAGCCCGAACAGGGGGCTGAATTCACCCCTCCACTTT. Translated, it gives CASSPNRGLNSPLHF.

This chain connects TRBV4-1 to TRBJ2-1; 7 bases align to TRBD2. CDR3 size: 15 residues. CDR1 is MGHRA and CDR2 is YSYEKL in the germline V gene. V trimming: 2 bases; J trimming: 0 bases; junction bases outside the gene matches: 1. CDR3 loop: CASSQSSGSYNEQFF. The CDR3 bases are TGCGCCAGCAGCCAATCTAGCGGCTCCTACAATGAGCAGTTCTTC.

The J gene is TRBJ1-1, the V gene TRBV6-1; the D gene is possibly TRBD1 (5 bases). The CDR3 covers 15 residues. The V gene lost 2 bases and the J gene lost 1 base, with 11 bases spanning the gap. Germline V gene sequence: CDR1 MNHNS, CDR2 SASEGT. CDR3 sequence reads: CASSEQVGANTEAFF. The DNA for the CDR3 is TGTGCCAGCAGTGAACAGGTAGGGGCGAACACTGAAGCTTTCTTT.

This clone was detected once. The chain has TRBV3-1 (or the pseudogene TRBV3-2) and TRBJ1-2; tentative D call: TRBD1 (6 bases). V was clipped by 3 bases and J by 0 bases, with 8 bases between them. Looked up from germline, CDR1 is LGHDT and CDR2 is YNNKEL (reference sequence). CDR3 length: 14 residues. For the CDR3, the DNA is TGTGCCAGCAGCCACCGGACAGCTAACTATGGCTACACCTTC. It specifies CASSHRTANYGYTF.

This chain uses TRBV11-2 with TRBJ2-5; D not resolved. The CDR3 length is 15 residues. V lost 1 base, J lost 1 base, and 10 bases lay in between. CDR1 and CDR2 from the germline V gene are SGHAT and FQNNGV. The CDR3 nucleotides read TGTGCCAGCAGCTTAGTTGCAGTTCTCCAAGAGACCCAGTACTTC. Translated: CASSLVAVLQETQYF. Full variable domain (remainder filled in from reference TRBV11-2 and TRBJ2-5): EAGVAQSPRYKIIEKRQSVAFWCNPISGHATLYWYQQILGQGPKLLIQFQNNGVVDDSQLPKDRFSAERLKGVDSTLKIQPAKLEDSAVYLCASSLVAVLQETQYFGPGTRLLVL.

The J gene is TRBJ1-1, the V gene TRBV29-1; possibly TRBD1 for D (6 bases). Germline CDR1 is SQVTM and CDR2 is ANQGSEA. With 6 bases removed from V and 0 bases from J, the gap between germline ends came to 14 bases. The CDR3 spans 14 residues. Here the CDR3 reads CSVRRGGMNTEAFF. As DNA, the CDR3 is TGCAGCGTCCGTCGGGGGGGCATGAACACTGAAGCTTTCTTT.

V is TRBV4-1 and J is TRBJ1-6, with D unclear. Looked up from germline, CDR1 is MGHRA and CDR2 is YSYEKL. The CDR3 contains 14 residues. With 4 bases removed from V and 7 bases from J, the gap between germline ends came to 11 bases. The chain's CDR3 is CASSRSGVNSPLHF. In nucleotides, the CDR3 is TGCGCCAGCAGCCGCTCGGGAGTCAATTCACCCCTCCACTTT.

The rearrangement joins TRBV19 to TRBJ1-5, with a tentative D call TRBD1 (6 bases). The CDR3 totals 14 residues. Between the trimmed V and J ends, which lost 5 bases and 5 bases, there was a span of 13 bases. From germline, CDR1 is LNHDA and CDR2 SQIVND (reference sequence). The CDR3 coding sequence is TGTGCCAGTAGTTGGGGGACACTTCATCAGCCCCAGCATTTT. This encodes CASSWGTLHQPQHF.

This clone was counted once. The chain has TRBV7-6 and TRBJ1-6, with 7 bases that match TRBD1. The CDR3 extends over 16 amino acids. J was trimmed by 8 bases and V by 1 base; bases with no gene match: 8. Looked up from germline, CDR1 is SGHVS and CDR2 is FNYEAQ. CDR3: CASSLGGQGDYSPLHF. The CDR3 DNA reads as TGTGCCAGCAGCTTAGGTGGGCAGGGGGATTATTCACCCCTCCACTTT.

The chain employs TRBV5-1 and TRBJ2-3, with 11 bases that match TRBD2. From germline, CDR1 is SGHRS and CDR2 YFSETQ. J was trimmed by 5 bases and V by 2 bases; bases with no gene match: 4. The CDR3 spans 15 residues. The DNA of the CDR3 is TGCGCCAGCAGCTTTAGCGGGAGGGCGGAAGATACGCAGTATTTT. Protein sequence: CASSFSGRAEDTQYF.